A single sample is the source of the 21 T cell receptor beta chains below, sequenced in a study of cytomegalovirus exposure and HLA in healthy donors. The PCR contained 60 Vbeta and 13 Jbeta primers. TCRdb's table, derived via immunoSEQ multiplex PCR, lists solely in-frame clones and lacks some. The sample has roughly 260,000 clones, approximately 84% seen once; the top ten hold approximately 2%. The sample consisted of PBMCs. The receptor set was obtained from a middle-aged woman in good health and CMV-seropositive.

The chain is built from TRBV5-6 and TRBJ2-1; D is possibly TRBD2 (5 bases). Germline-derived CDR1 and CDR2 are SGHDT and YYEEEE. V was shortened by 1 base and J by 4 bases, with 18 bases between the two germline ends. This CDR3 spans 17 amino acids. The CDR3 loop is CASSLLSGRAGYNEQFF. The CDR3 DNA is TGTGCCAGCAGCTTGTTGAGTGGGCGGGCGGGTTACAATGAGCAGTTCTTC. Full variable domain (rest looked up from reference TRBV5-6 and TRBJ2-1): DAGVTQSPTHLIKTRGQQVTLRCSPKSGHDTVSWYQQALGQGPQFIFQYYEEEERQRGNFPDRFSGHQFPNYSSELNVNALLLGDSALYLCASSLLSGRAGYNEQFFGPGTRLTVL.

V and J are TRBV6-6 and TRBJ2-2; the D gene is possibly TRBD1 (5 bases). V was clipped by 8 bases and J by 1 base, with 11 bases between them. This CDR3 comprises 14 residues. Germline assignment: CDR1 MNHNY and CDR2 SVGAGI (reference sequence). In DNA form, the CDR3 reads TGTGCCAGCCAAGGACAATTGAACACCGGGGAGCTGTTTTTT. This sequence encodes CASQGQLNTGELFF.

This chain links TRBV20-1 with TRBJ1-1, with 9 bases matching TRBD1. Germline V gives CDR1 DFQATT, CDR2 SNEGSKA (reference sequence). The junction had 3 bases not matched to a gene; V was cut back by 6 bases and J by 7 bases. This CDR3 has 11 residues. CDR3: CSAVDRGEAFF. DNA of the CDR3: TGCAGTGCCGTGGACAGGGGTGAAGCTTTCTTT.

This chain uses TRBV6-6 with TRBJ2-7, with TRBD1 matching 9 bases. The CDR3 is 15 residues long. Germline V gene data show CDR1 as MNHNY and CDR2 as SVGAGI (reference sequence). Germline trimming cut 6 bases from V and 0 bases from J; bases unmatched to any gene: 6. The chain's CDR3 is CASRTGQGSSYEQYF. CDR3 bases: TGTGCCAGCAGGACCGGACAGGGGAGCTCCTACGAGCAGTACTTC.

As concerns this clone: Other DNA sequences from this sample encode an identical CDR3 as well. The chain uses TRBV30 and TRBJ2-1; D is possibly TRBD2 (5 bases). This CDR3 contains 13 residues. Per germline, CDR1 GTSNPN and CDR2 SVGIG (reference sequence). V dropped 0 bases and J dropped 6 bases, with 9 bases sitting between them. This CDR3 reads CAWSVRLANEQFF. The CDR3 DNA reads TGTGCCTGGAGTGTACGGCTAGCCAATGAGCAGTTCTTC.

This sequence joins TRBV6-1 and TRBJ2-1; TRBD1 matches 7 bases. The CDR3 runs to 15 residues. V was pared by 5 bases and J by 1 base, with 5 bases of the junction left unmatched. Germline V gene sequence: CDR1 MNHNS, CDR2 SASEGT. The CDR3 nucleotides are TGTGCCAGCAGTCGGACGACAGGGTCCTACAATGAGCAGTTCTTC. This sequence encodes CASSRTTGSYNEQFF.

In this sample, this clone turned up once. The rearrangement uses TRBV28 and TRBJ2-7; 7 bases line up with TRBD1. V lost 3 bases to trimming and J lost 3 bases; unmatched junction nucleotides: 5. This CDR3 region has 14 residues. Germline lookup yields CDR1 MDHEN and CDR2 SYDVKM. The CDR3 bases are TGTGCCAGCAGTTTTCCGGGACAGTTCTACGAGCAGTACTTC. This encodes CASSFPGQFYEQYF.

The chain uses TRBV9 and TRBJ2-5; TRBD2 might be the D (5 bases). This CDR3 is 15 amino acids long. The V gene's germline CDR1 is SGDLS and CDR2 YYNGEE. V was clipped by 0 bases and J by 1 base, with 10 bases between them. The DNA of the CDR3 is TGTGCCAGCAGCGTAGAGGGAGCCCTCCAAGAGACCCAGTACTTC. This codes for CASSVEGALQETQYF. Variable domain in full (rest from reference TRBV9 and TRBJ2-5): DSGVTQTPKHLITATGQRVTLRCSPRSGDLSVYWYQQSLDQGLQFLIQYYNGEERAKGNILERFSAQQFPDLHSELNLSSLELGDSALYFCASSVEGALQETQYFGPGTRLLVL.

The chain is built from TRBV9 and TRBJ2-1; 7 bases are shared with TRBD1. The J segment lost 2 bases and the V segment lost 6 bases, leaving 14 bases of the junction unmatched. The CDR3 loop spans 17 amino acids. Per the germline V gene, CDR1 is SGDLS and CDR2 is YYNGEE. CDR3 nucleotide sequence: TGTGCCAGCACCCCCAGGGGGTGGGGAGAAGCCTACAATGAGCAGTTCTTC. This translates into CASTPRGWGEAYNEQFF.

The gene calls are TRBV29-1 and TRBJ2-2; the match to TRBD1 covers 8 bases. V lost 6 bases and J lost 7; bases outside the gene matches: 4. CDR3 size: 12 residues. Germline CDR1 SQVTM, CDR2 ANQGSEA. CDR3 sequence: CSVDRGGGELFF. The CDR3 nucleotides are TGCAGCGTAGACAGGGGTGGCGGGGAGCTGTTTTTT.

This chain links TRBV7-2 with TRBJ2-2; tentatively, D is TRBD1 (6 bases). Germline V gene sequence: CDR1 SGHTA, CDR2 FQGNSA. The CDR3 extends over 17 amino acids. V shed 5 bases and J shed 2 bases, with 18 bases lying between them. The CDR3 protein is CASSTDTGWGNTGELFF. The CDR3 coding sequence is TGTGCCAGCAGCACCGATACAGGGTGGGGAAACACCGGGGAGCTGTTTTTT.

V gene TRBV4-3 combines with J gene TRBJ1-2, with D unclear. The CDR3 runs 14 residues. Germline V gene sequence: CDR1 LGHNA, CDR2 YSLEER. Deletions cut 0 bases from V and 6 bases from J, with 11 bases between. CDR3 sequence reads: CASSQEPGFDGYTF. In nucleotides, the CDR3 is TGCGCCAGCAGCCAAGAACCCGGGTTCGATGGCTACACCTTC.

The V call is TRBV5-1, the J call TRBJ1-6, with 8 bases identical to TRBD1. Trimming took 5 bases from V and 10 from J; bases not matched to a gene: 5. Germline CDR1 is SGHRS and CDR2 is YFSETQ. The length of the CDR3 is 13 residues. The CDR3 DNA reads TGCGCCAGCAGACAGGGGGAGCGGTCACCCCTCCACTTT. It is translated as CASRQGERSPLHF. Complete variable domain (other parts from reference TRBV5-1 and TRBJ1-6): KAGVTQTPRYLIKTRGQQVTLSCSPISGHRSVSWYQQTPGQGLQFLFEYFSETQRNKGNFPGRFSGRQFSNSRSEMNVSTLELGDSALYLCASRQGERSPLHFGNGTRLTVT.

Turning to this clone: A junction boundary mismatches the germline segment, possibly from a read error. V gene TRBV6-1 combines with J gene TRBJ2-4; 9 bases are a match to TRBD1. The CDR3 is 15 residues long. CDR1 MNHNS and CDR2 SASEGT come from the germline V gene. The CDR3, as DNA: TGTGCCAGCAGGAGGACAGGGGAAGCCAAAAACAGTCAGTACTTC. Protein product: CASRRTGEAKNSQYF.

This clone was counted a few times. The CDR3 DNA reads as TGCGCCAGCAGCCTTGGCACACTAGGTGAAAAACTGTTTTTT. Protein product: CASSLGTLGEKLFF. The genes are TRBV5-1 and TRBJ1-4, with D uncertain. The CDR3 sequence is 14 residues long. The V gene lost 4 bases and the J gene lost 7 bases, with 14 bases spanning the gap. The germline CDR1 and CDR2 sequences are SGHRS and YFSETQ.

This clone was observed a single time. The chain links TRBV29-1 to TRBJ2-3, with 9 bases that match TRBD2. The CDR3 has 13 amino acids. Per germline, CDR1 SQVTM and CDR2 ANQGSEA. Unmatched junction bases numbered 8, after V lost 7 bases and J lost 6 bases. CDR3 sequence (DNA): TGCAGCGGGAAGACTAGCGGTCGGGATACGCAGTATTTT. As protein: CSGKTSGRDTQYF.

In its sample, this clone was seen once. The genes are TRBV30 and TRBJ2-3; D is uncertain. V shed 2 bases and J shed 4 bases, with 7 bases lying between them. The length of the CDR3 is 12 residues. Per the germline V gene, CDR1 is GTSNPN and CDR2 is SVGIG (reference sequence). The CDR3 nucleotides read TGTGCCTGGAGTTTTGCGGCAGATACGCAGTATTTT. Encoded protein: CAWSFAADTQYF.

The rearrangement joins TRBV30 to TRBJ2-1; TRBD2 matches 9 bases. CDR1 is GTSNPN, CDR2 SVGIG, per germline (reference sequence). Trimming took 2 bases from V and 12 from J; bases not matched to a gene: 2. The CDR3 loop spans 11 amino acids. For the CDR3, the DNA is TGTGCCTGGAGTCTAGCGGGGACGCAGTTCTTC. Protein sequence: CAWSLAGTQFF.

The sample holds a few counts of this clone. This same CDR3 is encoded by further DNA sequences in the sample. This chain connects TRBV5-1 to TRBJ2-7; 8 positions agree with TRBD1. This CDR3 comprises 13 residues. CDR1 is SGHRS, CDR2 YFSETQ, per germline. V trimming: 6 bases; J trimming: 3 bases; junction bases outside the gene matches: 5. This CDR3 is CASKGQELYEQYF. The CDR3 region has the DNA TGCGCCAGCAAGGGACAGGAGCTCTACGAGCAGTACTTC.

This chain joins TRBV6-1 and TRBJ1-3; D is undetermined. The CDR3 sequence is 14 residues long. The V gene lost 6 bases and the J gene lost 1 base, with 10 bases spanning the gap. The germline V gene has CDR1 MNHNS and CDR2 SASEGT. The CDR3 DNA reads as TGTGCCAGCAGACTACCGGGATCTGGAAACACCATATATTTT. Translating gives CASRLPGSGNTIYF.

The rearrangement links TRBV7-6 to TRBJ2-3; D is uncertain. The CDR3 runs to 13 residues. The germline V gene encodes CDR1 SGHVS and CDR2 FNYEAQ. Trimming cost V 5 bases and J 0 bases, with 6 bases left between them. The CDR3 region is CASSVASTDTQYF. CDR3 DNA: TGTGCCAGCAGCGTGGCTAGCACAGATACGCAGTATTTT.